This is a list of T cell receptor beta chains from one sample in a study of shared clonotypes between healthy human individuals. Measured with immunoSEQ multiplex PCR; TCRdb has only the in-frame clones, and not every one. Altogether some 500,000 clones are present, 70% to 85% being singletons, with the ten largest covering about an eighth. What was sequenced was PBMCs. The receptors come from a woman aged 40 to 49 in good health. Some clones in this sample may be carry-over from other donors' samples. The CDR3 runs from the conserved cysteine through the conserved F or W. A D gene is named only where the DNA matches it firmly. Some rows have no size entry. The others give once, few or many, or a class for an expanded clone.

v_gene,abundance,j_gene,d_gene,CDR3nt,CDR3aa
TRBV5-4,-,TRBJ1-4,-,TGTGCCAGCAGCGTTCAGGGTGGGGCTGGGAAACTGTTTTTT,CASSVQGGAGKLFF
TRBV11-3,-,TRBJ2-7,-,TGTGCCAGCAGCGTCGTGAAGGGCGGGGAGCAGTACTTC,CASSVVKGGEQYF
TRBV7-3,-,TRBJ2-1,-,TGTGCCAGCAGCCCCCTGGCGGGACCCGAGGATGAGCAGTTCTTC,CASSPLAGPEDEQFF
TRBV28,few,TRBJ2-7,TRBD2,TGTGCCAGCAGACTCCGCAGGACTAGTCCCCACGAGCAGTACTTC,CASRLRRTSPHEQYF
TRBV11-2,-,TRBJ2-5,-,TGTGCCAGCAGCTTAGGAGGGACCTCATTCTCAGGAGGAGAGACCCAGTACTTC,CASSLGGTSFSGGETQYF
TRBV28,-,TRBJ1-4,TRBD1,TGTGCCAGTCGGGGACAGGGTGAAAAACTGTTTTTT,CASRGQGEKLFF
TRBV5-1,few,TRBJ2-2,-,TGCGCCAGCAGGCTATCAGCCGCCCGAGGAAGCACCGGGGAGCTGTTTTTT,CASRLSAARGSTGELFF
TRBV19,-,TRBJ1-2,-,TGTGCCAGTAGTACCTCGACAGCAACAACCTTCTATGGCTACACCTTC,CASSTSTATTFYGYTF
TRBV4-1,-,TRBJ1-2,-,TGCGCCAGCAGCCAAGATAGGGGGGCGCGAGGCTACACCTTC,CASSQDRGARGYTF
TRBV7-2,-,TRBJ2-7,-,TGTGCCAGCAGCTCAACCTCGCTAGCGTACTCTCCGCAGTACTTC,CASSSTSLAYSPQYF
TRBV5-4,-,TRBJ2-2,TRBD1,TGTGCCAGCAGCGATCGGACAGGGAACACCGGGGAGCTGTTTTTT,CASSDRTGNTGELFF
TRBV6-6,-,TRBJ2-5,TRBD1,TGTGCCAGCAGTAAATCGAGGGACAGAGGGGAGACCCAGTACTTC,CASSKSRDRGETQYF
TRBV5-5,-,TRBJ1-4,-,TGTGCCAGCAGCCAGGATGGCGAAAAACTGTTTTTT,CASSQDGEKLFF
TRBV6-6,-,TRBJ2-2,-,TGTGCCAGCAGTTACTCGAGTCGGCCGGAGCTGTTTTTT,CASSYSSRPELFF
TRBV2,-,TRBJ2-7,TRBD1,TGTGCCAGCAGGGTAGGGACAGCCTCCTACGAGCAGTACTTC,CASRVGTASYEQYF
TRBV5-4,-,TRBJ1-1,TRBD1,TGTGCCAGCAGCACAAGACAGGGGGTGGGAGCTTTCTTT,CASSTRQGVGAFF
TRBV6-1,-,TRBJ2-1,-,TGTGCCAGCAGGTTCCTAGGATACAATGAGCAGTTCTTC,CASRFLGYNEQFF
TRBV7-3,-,TRBJ2-2,-,TGTGCCAGCAGCCGTCGGGACACCGGGGAGCTGTTTTTT,CASSRRDTGELFF
TRBV18,-,TRBJ2-5,TRBD1,TGTGCCAGCTCACCCCCGGGACAGGGGCAAGAGACCCAGTACTTC,CASSPPGQGQETQYF
TRBV5-5,-,TRBJ2-7,TRBD2,TGTGCCAGCAGCCGCGGGGGATTGTTCAACGAGCAGTACTTC,CASSRGGLFNEQYF
TRBV5-6,once,TRBJ2-7,-,TGTGCCAGCAGCTTGCCAAGCTCCTACGAGCAGTACTTC,CASSLPSSYEQYF
TRBV18,-,TRBJ2-2,TRBD2,TGTGCCAGCTCACCGGGACTAGCGGGAGATGGCACCGGGGAGCTGTTTTTT,CASSPGLAGDGTGELFF
TRBV6-4,few,TRBJ2-1,TRBD2,TGTGCCAGCAGTAAGGGACTAGAGGCAAATGAGCAGTTCTTC,CASSKGLEANEQFF
TRBV28,-,TRBJ2-7,TRBD1,TGTGCCAGCACATTCCACAGGGGAATGGGTCCCTACGAGCAGTACTTC,CASTFHRGMGPYEQYF
TRBV30,once,TRBJ1-2,-,TGTGCCTGGGAAAAGGGGCAGGCGATCTACACCTTC,CAWEKGQAIYTF
TRBV11-2,-,TRBJ2-1,-,TGTGCCAGCACCCCCGTTGGGGGCGATGAGCAGTTCTTC,CASTPVGGDEQFF
TRBV19,once,TRBJ2-1,TRBD2,TGTGCCAGTAGTCCCTTTGCCGGGACTAGCGGGTACGCCTACAATGAGCAGTTCTTC,CASSPFAGTSGYAYNEQFF
TRBV5-1,-,TRBJ1-1,-,TGTGCCAGCAGCTACCCGGACAGGAACACTGAAGCTTTCTTT,CASSYPDRNTEAFF
TRBV7-3,-,TRBJ2-1,-,TGTGCCAGCAGCTTAGGTCAGGGGTGGGAAGAGCAGTTCTTC,CASSLGQGWEEQFF
TRBV10-3,-,TRBJ2-1,TRBD2,TGTGCCATCAGTGGGGACTACTACAATGAGCAGTTCTTC,CAISGDYYNEQFF
TRBV5-6,-,TRBJ2-7,-,TGTGCCAGCAGCTTGTACAGCAAACCTTACGAGCAGTACTTC,CASSLYSKPYEQYF
TRBV28,-,TRBJ1-5,TRBD1,TGTGCCAGCAGTTTTATAGGGGGCAAGAGCAATCAGCCCCAGCATTTT,CASSFIGGKSNQPQHF
TRBV7-8,-,TRBJ2-7,-,TGTGCCAGCAGCTCCTTCAGGGGCTTCTCCTACGAGCAGTACTTC,CASSSFRGFSYEQYF
TRBV14,-,TRBJ2-7,TRBD1,TGTGCCAGCAGCCAACCGGGACAGGGTTACGAGCAGTACTTC,CASSQPGQGYEQYF
TRBV7-9,-,TRBJ2-5,-,TGTGCCAGCAGCTTAGGACTGAGCCAAGAGACCCAGTACTTC,CASSLGLSQETQYF
TRBV19,-,TRBJ2-3,-,TGTGCCAGTAGTCTCCAGGCCCCAGATACGCAGTATTTT,CASSLQAPDTQYF
TRBV7-6,-,TRBJ2-5,TRBD1,TGTGCCAGCAGCCCTACCCCGGCAGGGGGAAGGGAGACCCAGTACTTC,CASSPTPAGGRETQYF
TRBV10-3,-,TRBJ2-2,TRBD1,TGTGCCAGCCGGGACAGCACGAACACCGGGGAGCTGTTTTTT,CASRDSTNTGELFF
TRBV28,-,TRBJ1-5,TRBD1,TGTGCCAGCAACTCGGGGACAGCCCTTTATAGCAATCAGCCCCAGCATTTT,CASNSGTALYSNQPQHF
TRBV27,many,TRBJ1-5,-,TGTGCCAGCAGTTTATTGGGGGAAAATCAGCCCCAGCATTTT,CASSLLGENQPQHF
TRBV20-1,-,TRBJ2-1,-,TGCAGTGGCCTCTGGATCAATGAGCAGTTCTTC,CSGLWINEQFF
TRBV5-1,-,TRBJ2-7,-,TGCGCCAGCAGCTTGGCCGGCAGCTACGAGCAGTACTTC,CASSLAGSYEQYF
TRBV5-4,-,TRBJ1-1,-,TGTGCCAGCAGCTTGGCAGGGATGAACACTGAAGCTTTCTTT,CASSLAGMNTEAFF
TRBV28,-,TRBJ2-7,TRBD2,TGTGCCACCCGGAGACTAGCGGGAGACGAGCAGTACTTC,CATRRLAGDEQYF
TRBV18,-,TRBJ1-5,-,TGTGCCAGCTCACCAGGGGGCATTGATCAGCCCCAGCATTTT,CASSPGGIDQPQHF